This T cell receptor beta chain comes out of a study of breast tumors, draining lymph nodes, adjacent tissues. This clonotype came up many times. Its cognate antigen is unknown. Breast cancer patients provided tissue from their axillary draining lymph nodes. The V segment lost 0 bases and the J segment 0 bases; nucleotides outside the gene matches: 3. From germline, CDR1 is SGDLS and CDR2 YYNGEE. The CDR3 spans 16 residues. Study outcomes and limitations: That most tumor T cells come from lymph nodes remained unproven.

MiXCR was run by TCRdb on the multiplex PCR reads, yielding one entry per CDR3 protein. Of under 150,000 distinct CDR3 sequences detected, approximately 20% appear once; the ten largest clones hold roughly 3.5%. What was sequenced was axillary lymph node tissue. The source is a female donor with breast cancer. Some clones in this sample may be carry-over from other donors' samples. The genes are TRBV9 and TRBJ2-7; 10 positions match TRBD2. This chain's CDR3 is CASSVAPSGSSYEQYF. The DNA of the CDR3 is TGTGCCAGCAGCGTAGCTCCTAGCGGGAGCTCCTACGAGCAGTACTTC.